This T cell receptor beta chain was obtained from a study of blood T cell repertoires in COVID-19. This table comes from immunoSEQ multiplex PCR, and its TCRdb copy is limited to in-frame clones, with some not included. The sample shows some 80,000 clones, roughly 90% of them seen only once. The CDR3 consists of 14 residues. The germline V gene has CDR1 LGHNA and CDR2 YSLEER. The junction had 4 bases not matched to a gene; V was cut back by 3 bases and J by 5 bases. The receptor was isolated from a human donor in a cohort sampled during active COVID-19. The V and J genes are TRBV4-3 and TRBJ2-5, with 9 bases matching TRBD1. The sequenced material came from peripheral blood. Here the CDR3 DNA reads TGCGCCAGCAGCCAGGGACAGGGAGGGGAGACCCAGTACTTC. This gives the protein CASSQGQGGETQYF.